This T cell receptor beta chain came from a study of a mutant IDH1 vaccine in newly diagnosed glioma. About the study: Eight vaccine injections were given to patients in weeks 1, 3, 5, 7, 11, 15, 19 and 23. Pretreatment consisted of radiotherapy, temozolomide, or both, with most receiving both.

General study findings and limits: Vaccination induced immune responses in around 93% of patients.

Germline CDR1 MNHEY, CDR2 SMNVEV (reference sequence). V was clipped by 6 bases and J by 0 bases; unmatched bases: 7. The CDR3 is 16 residues long. Comments on this clone: Its antigen is unidentified.

The time point was: week 11, during vaccination. A 20-mer mutant IDH1 peptide at 300 ug was injected subcutaneously with topical imiquimod. The data were produced by immunoSEQ multiplex PCR, yet TCRdb's version contains in-frame clones alone and is incomplete. The repertoire has tens of thousands of clones, less than 80% of them found once; the top ten carry around 8%. The genes are TRBV27 and TRBJ1-3; 8 bases align to TRBD1. Specimen: PBMCs, collected from a glioma patient whose treatment included an IDH1 peptide vaccine. The receptor's source is a middle-aged man with glioma. The CDR3 is CASSVGGQDSGNTIYF. CDR3 nucleotides: TGTGCCAGCAGCGTAGGGGGACAGGACTCTGGAAACACCATATATTTT.